This T cell receptor beta chain was sequenced in a study of spatial heterogeneity in lung cancer. About the study: Alpha-chain sequences were detected in numbers that were consistently lower than beta-chain sequences.

By its share, this clonotype is medium-sized. Time point in this sample: sample taken at primary tumor resection. Unsorted samples of tumor, nontumor lung or frozen PBMC had their whole RNA sequenced. The donors were about 72 patients with non-small cell lung cancer that was early-stage and untreated. Every TCR cDNA molecule bore a unique molecular identifier. Each CDR3 protein gets one entry after TCRdb re-called the 5' RACE reads with MiXCR. The table lists more than 5,500 distinct CDR3 sequences, about 5% of them singletons, with 6.5% to 8.5% in the top ten. Germline assignment: CDR1 SGDLS and CDR2 YYNGEE. This CDR3 has 15 residues. V was pared by 2 bases and J by 3 bases, with 4 bases of the junction left unmatched.

Sequenced here: normal lung tissue next to the tumor, sampled at surgery. This receptor was identified in a female donor with early-stage non-small cell lung cancer. V and J are TRBV9 and TRBJ2-5; 10 bases fit TRBD2. For the CDR3, the DNA is TGTGCCAGCAGCGTTCGAGCGGGAGGGAAAGAGACCCAGTACTTC. Protein: CASSVRAGGKETQYF.